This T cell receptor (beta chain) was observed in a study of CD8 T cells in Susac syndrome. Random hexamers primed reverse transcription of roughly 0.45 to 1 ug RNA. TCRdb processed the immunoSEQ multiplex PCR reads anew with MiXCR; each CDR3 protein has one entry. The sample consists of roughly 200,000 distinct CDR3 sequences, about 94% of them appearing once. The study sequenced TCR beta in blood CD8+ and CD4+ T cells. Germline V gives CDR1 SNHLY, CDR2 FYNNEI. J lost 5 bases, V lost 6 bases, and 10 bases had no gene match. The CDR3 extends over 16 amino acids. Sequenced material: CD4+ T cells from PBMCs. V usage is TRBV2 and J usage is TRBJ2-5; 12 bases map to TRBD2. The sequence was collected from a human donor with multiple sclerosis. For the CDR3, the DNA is TGTGCCAGCAGCCAGACCCGACTAGCGGGGGAGGAGACCCAGTACTTC. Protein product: CASSQTRLAGEETQYF.